This is a list of T cell receptor beta chains from one sample in a study of blood T cell repertoires in COVID-19. TCRdb keeps only in-frame clones here, not all; method: immunoSEQ multiplex PCR. The sample lists about 670,000 clones; around 90% were seen once. Sequencing was performed on peripheral blood. Receptor source: a woman aged 18-29 years with acute or convalescent COVID-19. Both conserved end residues are part of each CDR3. Fields, in order: J gene, D gene, CDR3 length, clone size, V gene, CDR3 DNA, CDR3 protein. The D gene is left open where the match is weak. Size tells how often a clone was seen (once, few, many) or the class of an expanded clone, and some rows leave it out.

TRBJ1-6 | TRBD1 | 13 | . | TRBV6-5 | TGTGCCAGCAGGGGACAGGGTGTTTCACCCCTCCACTTT | CASRGQGVSPLHF
TRBJ1-1 | TRBD1 | 14 | . | TRBV5-1 | TGCGCCAGCAGCCCCCCAGGGGGCGAGATTGAAGCTTTCTTT | CASSPPGGEIEAFF
TRBJ2-5 | . | 16 | . | TRBV7-2 | TGTGCCAGCACCCCCCTGCAGGGGGGTCTCCAAGAGACCCAGTACTTC | CASTPLQGGLQETQYF
TRBJ2-6 | . | 16 | . | TRBV7-2 | TGTGCCAGCAGCTTAGCCACCAGCTCTGGGGCCAACGTCCTGACTTTC | CASSLATSSGANVLTF
TRBJ1-1 | TRBD1 | 13 | . | TRBV2 | TGTGCCAGCAGGCGACAGGGGAGGACTGAAGCTTTCTTT | CASRRQGRTEAFF
TRBJ1-2 | . | 13 | . | TRBV12-3/TRBV12-4 | TGTGCCAGCAGTCCCGTCCTTAACTATGGCTACACCTTC | CASSPVLNYGYTF
TRBJ1-1 | . | 11 | . | TRBV5-5 | TGTGCCAGCAGGGCGAACAGTGAAGCTTTCTTT | CASRANSEAFF
TRBJ1-1 | . | 11 | . | TRBV4-1 | TGCGCCAGCAGCCGGGAGGGTTCCGCTTTCTTT | CASSREGSAFF
TRBJ1-1 | . | 12 | . | TRBV12-3/TRBV12-4 | TGTGCCAGCAGTTTAGGGACAGCAGAAGCTTTCTTT | CASSLGTAEAFF
TRBJ1-2 | TRBD1 | 16 | few | TRBV6-1 | TGTGCCAGCAGTGAAGCTCCGGACAGGTTCAACTATGGCTACACCTTC | CASSEAPDRFNYGYTF
TRBJ1-2 | TRBD1 | 13 | once | TRBV29-1 | TGCAGCGTGGGGACAGAACTAAACTATGGCTACACCTTC | CSVGTELNYGYTF
TRBJ2-2 | . | 13 | once | TRBV6-4 | TGTGCCAGCAGTGTGTCCGACACCGGGGAGCTGTTTTTT | CASSVSDTGELFF
TRBJ2-3 | . | 14 | . | TRBV5-1 | TGCGCCAGCAGCGGCGGGGATAGCACAGATACGCAGTATTTT | CASSGGDSTDTQYF
TRBJ2-1 | TRBD2 | 15 | . | TRBV9 | TGTGCCAGCAGCGTAGTAGCGGGGGTAGGGAATGAGCAGTTCTTC | CASSVVAGVGNEQFF
TRBJ1-2 | TRBD1 | 13 | . | TRBV6-5 | TGTGCCAGCAGGCTCTGGACAGGGGATGGCTACACCTTC | CASRLWTGDGYTF
TRBJ2-3 | . | 14 | . | TRBV30 | TGTGCCTGGAGTAGAGGGGAGGTTCCAGATACGCAGTATTTT | CAWSRGEVPDTQYF
TRBJ1-5 | . | 15 | once | TRBV5-1 | TGCGCCAGCAGCTCGGAAGGGGCGGGAAACCAGCCCCAGCATTTT | CASSSEGAGNQPQHF
TRBJ1-2 | . | 16 | . | TRBV12-5 | TGTGCTAGTGGTTCAACCCCAGGCGTGGGTAACTATGGCTACACCTTC | CASGSTPGVGNYGYTF
TRBJ2-1 | . | 14 | once | TRBV2 | TGTGCCAGCAGCAGCCCGCGGGGCAGCAATGAGCAGTTCTTC | CASSSPRGSNEQFF
TRBJ2-2 | . | 16 | . | TRBV19 | TGTGCCAGTAGTATAGTAGGGAGCGCGAACACCGGGGAGCTGTTTTTT | CASSIVGSANTGELFF
TRBJ1-4 | TRBD1 | 17 | . | TRBV7-2 | TGTGCCAGCAGCTTCGATTTACAGGGGGCTAAGGATGAAAAACTGTTTTTT | CASSFDLQGAKDEKLFF
TRBJ1-6 | . | 15 | . | TRBV27 | TGTGCCAGCAGCATAGGGTCAGGGTTGGATTCACCCCTCCACTTT | CASSIGSGLDSPLHF
TRBJ2-6 | . | 15 | many | TRBV6-1 | TGTGCCAGCAGTGAAAACAACTCTGGGGCCAACGTCCTGACTTTC | CASSENNSGANVLTF
TRBJ2-3 | . | 14 | . | TRBV4-1 | TGCGCCAGCAGCCCAGGGGGGCAAGGAGATACGCAGTATTTT | CASSPGGQGDTQYF
TRBJ1-1 | . | 12 | . | TRBV6-6 | TGTGCCAGCAGTCCTCGGTACACTGAAGCTTTCTTT | CASSPRYTEAFF
TRBJ1-5 | TRBD1 | 15 | . | TRBV6-5 | TGTGCCAGCTGGGACAGGCATAATAGCAATCAGCCCCAGCATTTT | CASWDRHNSNQPQHF
TRBJ1-6 | TRBD1 | 16 | . | TRBV7-6 | TGTGCCAGCAGCGCTACCTCCGGGACAGTTAATTCACCCCTCCACTTT | CASSATSGTVNSPLHF
TRBJ2-3 | . | 13 | once | TRBV5-5 | TGTGCCAGCAGCTTGTTGTCCTCAGATACGCAGTATTTT | CASSLLSSDTQYF
TRBJ1-4 | . | 14 | . | TRBV3-1/TRBV3-2 | TGTGCCAGCAGCCATCAGGGGCTAAATGAAAAACTGTTTTTT | CASSHQGLNEKLFF
TRBJ1-2 | . | 16 | . | TRBV19 | TGTGCCAGTAGTAACCCCCGGACTGGGGTTAACTATGGCTACACCTTC | CASSNPRTGVNYGYTF
TRBJ2-3 | TRBD2 | 18 | . | TRBV2 | TGTGCCAGCAGTGAAGTTGGTAGCGGGGGCCCCAGCACAGATACGCAGTATTTT | CASSEVGSGGPSTDTQYF
TRBJ1-6 | . | 15 | . | TRBV5-4 | TGTGCCAGCAGCTTAGGCCTGCTGAGGGATTCACCCCTCCACTTT | CASSLGLLRDSPLHF
TRBJ2-7 | TRBD1 | 13 | once | TRBV7-9 | TGTGCCAGCAGCGGGGGGACAGGGTACGAGCAGTACTTC | CASSGGTGYEQYF
TRBJ1-2 | TRBD1 | 13 | . | TRBV6-5 | TGTGCCAGCAGGGGACAGGGGGGTTTCGGCTACACCTTC | CASRGQGGFGYTF
TRBJ1-3 | TRBD1 | 15 | . | TRBV7-9 | TGTGCCAGCAGCGCCGACAGGGAAAGAGGAAACACCATATATTTT | CASSADRERGNTIYF
TRBJ1-1 | . | 13 | . | TRBV6-1 | TGTGCCAGCAGTGAAGTCGGAGAATTTGAAGCTTTCTTT | CASSEVGEFEAFF
TRBJ2-3 | TRBD2 | 17 | once | TRBV9 | TGTGCCAGCAGCGTAGAACCCAGCGGGGGTATCACAGATACGCAGTATTTT | CASSVEPSGGITDTQYF
TRBJ1-3 | . | 13 | . | TRBV19 | TGTGCCAGTAGTACCCTCTCTGGAAACACCATATATTTT | CASSTLSGNTIYF
TRBJ1-1 | . | 14 | . | TRBV5-4 | TGTGCCAGCAGCTTGGCGTTGTCGGGAGCTGAAGCTTTCTTT | CASSLALSGAEAFF
TRBJ1-6 | TRBD1 | 13 | . | TRBV27 | TGTGCCATTGGCCGGGACAGGGTTTCACCCCTCCACTTT | CAIGRDRVSPLHF
TRBJ2-5 | TRBD2 | 13 | once | TRBV2 | TGTGCCAGCGCGATTAGCGGGACCGGGACCCAGTACTTC | CASAISGTGTQYF
TRBJ1-5 | TRBD1 | 15 | . | TRBV10-3 | TGTGCCATCAGAACAGGGGAAAGTGCCAATCAGCCCCAGCATTTT | CAIRTGESANQPQHF
TRBJ1-5 | . | 16 | . | TRBV3-1/TRBV3-2 | TGTGCCAGCAGCAATGGGGGGGGCGGAGGCAATCAGCCCCAGCATTTT | CASSNGGGGGNQPQHF
TRBJ1-6 | . | 15 | . | TRBV6-5 | TGTGCCAGCGGTCTCACTAACCTCGGTAATTCACCCCTCCACTTT | CASGLTNLGNSPLHF
TRBJ2-1 | TRBD1 | 17 | . | TRBV7-9 | TGTGCCAGCAGCCTATTTTCCTGGGACAGGGTATACAATGAGCAGTTCTTC | CASSLFSWDRVYNEQFF
TRBJ1-2 | . | 14 | . | TRBV2 | TGTGCCAGCAGTGAAGCGCTCGTGACTGGTGGCTACACCTTC | CASSEALVTGGYTF
TRBJ1-1 | . | 14 | . | TRBV10-3 | TGTGCCATCAGTGAGGGACAGTCGAACACTGAAGCTTTCTTT | CAISEGQSNTEAFF
TRBJ1-1 | TRBD1 | 15 | . | TRBV4-1 | TGCGCCAGCAGCCCCTGGACAGGGGGCCTCACTGAAGCTTTCTTT | CASSPWTGGLTEAFF
TRBJ1-2 | . | 12 | . | TRBV27 | TGTGCCAGCAGAACAGCGGGATATGGCTACACCTTC | CASRTAGYGYTF
TRBJ2-3 | . | 14 | . | TRBV29-1 | TGCAGCGTTGCAGTTAACAGGGGGGGAGTTACGCAGTATTTT | CSVAVNRGGVTQYF
TRBJ2-5 | . | 13 | . | TRBV24-1 | TGTGCCACCAGTAGTAGAAGGAGTGAGACCCAGTACTTC | CATSSRRSETQYF
TRBJ1-1 | TRBD1 | 16 | . | TRBV4-1 | TGCGCCAGCAGCCAACTAGGGGGCGCGGTGATCGCTGAAGCTTTCTTT | CASSQLGGAVIAEAFF